This TCR beta chain originates from a study of shared clonotypes between healthy human individuals. Assay: immunoSEQ multiplex PCR; the TCRdb copy retains only in-frame clones and omits some. The sample shows more than 500,000 clones, around 95% of them seen only once. Germline V CDR1 and CDR2: MGHRA, YSYEKL. This CDR3 has 17 residues. The chain couples TRBV4-1 to TRBJ2-5, with 7 bases matching TRBD1. With the DNA end fitting TRBJ2-7 better, the J assignment may be wrong. Sequenced input: naive CD4+ T cells sorted from blood. The subset was: CD45RA+ positively selected. This TCR derives from a woman in her twenties or thirties in good health. CDR3 coding DNA: TGCGCCAGCAGCCAAGATCTTGGGGACAGACGGCCCTACGAGCAGTACTTC. Its translation is CASSQDLGDRRPYEQYF.